Each of the 23 T cell receptor beta chains below was sequenced from the same sample in a study of OX40 agonist ivuxolimab in advanced cancers. Library preparation was by the immunoSEQ multiplex PCR assay. In TCRdb, the immuneACCESS table is reduced to in-frame sequences with V and J assigned. These tables do not hold every clone; where another copy was compared, an unresolved V gene accounts for under half, and the others remain unexplained. Across this sample there are 30,000 to 45,000 clones, with roughly four fifths seen only once. Under 2% of the sample is in the top ten clones. The sample consisted of CD4+ or CD8+ T cells sorted from blood, taken in a trial of the OX40 agonist ivuxolimab. Receptors originate from an adult with an advanced solid tumor such as melanoma, head and neck, liver or kidney cancer.

The J gene is TRBJ1-2, the V gene TRBV25-1, with D possibly being TRBD1 (5 bases). The CDR3 loop spans 15 amino acids. Germline CDR1 is MGHDK and CDR2 is SYGVNS. V dropped 4 bases and J dropped 5 bases, with 17 bases sitting between them. CDR3 nucleotides: TGTGCCAGCAGTGTCTTATACTCAGGGATATATGGCTACACCTTC. Its translation is CASSVLYSGIYGYTF.

The chain combines TRBV29-1 with TRBJ2-1; 10 bases match TRBD2. Unmatched junction bases numbered 10, after V lost 5 bases and J lost 3 bases. This CDR3 region has 16 residues. The germline V gene has CDR1 SQVTM and CDR2 ANQGSEA. The CDR3 nucleotides are TGCAGCGTTAGTGTTGGACTAGCGGAAAACTACAATGAGCAGTTCTTC. It specifies CSVSVGLAENYNEQFF.

This clone was seen once. The chain carries TRBV7-2 and TRBJ2-7; 7 bases agree with TRBD2. The CDR3 runs 18 residues. V gave up 3 bases and J gave up 0 bases; unmatched junction bases: 14. In germline, CDR1 is SGHTA, CDR2 FQGNSA. The CDR3, as DNA: TGTGCCAGCAGCTTTAGGCCTTCCGGGGGAGGGAGCTCCTACGAGCAGTACTTC. Its translation: CASSFRPSGGGSSYEQYF.

The rearrangement links TRBV5-1 to TRBJ1-1, with D uncertain. Germline V CDR1 and CDR2: SGHRS, YFSETQ. The V end lost 1 base, the J end lost 6 bases, and 10 bases lay between the germline ends. The CDR3 spans 13 residues. The CDR3 sequence: CASSLSVEAEAFF. The CDR3 DNA is TGCGCCAGCAGCTTGTCGGTGGAGGCTGAAGCTTTCTTT.

The chain couples TRBV25-1 to TRBJ1-1; no clear D. CDR3 length: 14 residues. Trimming removed 5 bases at V and 3 bases at J, with 13 bases between. The germline V gene has CDR1 MGHDK and CDR2 SYGVNS. The CDR3 DNA follows: TGTGCCAGCAGTTACAGAGGAAGGGACACTGAAGCTTTCTTT. It codes for CASSYRGRDTEAFF.

The chain recombines TRBV7-2 with TRBJ1-2; D ambiguous. Trimming stripped 1 base from V and 4 bases from J, with 13 bases between. This CDR3 contains 15 residues. Germline CDR1 SGHTA, CDR2 FQGNSA. The CDR3 DNA follows: TGTGCCAGCAGCTTAGATTTTAGTAAGGCCTATGGCTACACCTTC. It specifies CASSLDFSKAYGYTF.

The V gene is TRBV2, the J gene TRBJ2-7, with a tentative D call TRBD1 (6 bases). The CDR3 has 16 residues. Deletions cut 7 bases from V and 0 bases from J, with 19 bases between. The V gene's germline CDR1 is SNHLY and CDR2 FYNNEI. The CDR3 is CASTTGPQVSSYEQYF. The DNA for the CDR3 is TGTGCCAGCACCACAGGGCCACAGGTCAGCTCCTACGAGCAGTACTTC.

This clone was seen a handful of times. This chain joins TRBV2 and TRBJ2-7; D is perhaps TRBD1 or TRBD2 (5 bases each). V was clipped by 7 bases and J by 6 bases, with 16 bases between them. CDR3 length: 13 amino acids. CDR1 and CDR2 from the germline V gene are SNHLY and FYNNEI. DNA for the CDR3: TGTGCCAGCATGGAGGCGAAAGGGGTCGAGCAGTACTTC. Translating gives CASMEAKGVEQYF.

The chain recombines TRBV18 with TRBJ2-1, with a weak D call TRBD2 (6 bases). Germline values: CDR1 KGHSH, CDR2 LQKENI. This CDR3 comprises 11 residues. DNA of the CDR3: TGTGCGGGCGGGAACTACAATGAGCAGTTCTTC. It encodes CAGGNYNEQFF.

The V call is TRBV7-6, the J call TRBJ2-3; TRBD2 matches at 8 bases. V shed 5 bases and J 4 bases; nucleotides not matched to a gene: 8. Looked up from germline, CDR1 is SGHVS and CDR2 is FNYEAQ. This CDR3 is 15 amino acids long. The CDR3, as DNA: TGTGCCAGCAGCCCCGGGCTAGCGGGCGCAGATACGCAGTATTTT. It yields the protein CASSPGLAGADTQYF. Together with reference TRBV7-6 and TRBJ2-3, the CDR3 gives the full variable domain: GAGVSQSPRYKVTKRGQDVALRCDPISGHVSLYWYRQALGQGPEFLTYFNYEAQQDKSGLPNDRFSAERPEGSISTLTIQRTEQRDSAMYRCASSPGLAGADTQYFGPGTRLTVL.

The rearrangement uses TRBV7-6 and TRBJ1-2; D remains ambiguous. The CDR3 runs to 14 residues. The germline V and J ends were trimmed by 5 bases and 4 bases, with 14 bases remaining between them. The germline gives CDR1 SGHVS, CDR2 FNYEAQ. The CDR3 DNA sequence: TGTGCCAGCAGCCGGGCCCCGACTGGCTATGGCTACACCTTC. Translation gives CASSRAPTGYGYTF.

This clone qualifies as medium-sized. The DNA for the CDR3 is TGTGCCAGCAGCGGCTCCGGGCACACTGAAGCTTTCTTT. Amino acid sequence: CASSGSGHTEAFF. The chain recombines TRBV9 with TRBJ1-1; D gene uncertain. The V end lost 3 bases, the J end lost 3 bases, and 9 bases lay between the germline ends. Germline lookup yields CDR1 SGDLS and CDR2 YYNGEE. The CDR3 spans 13 residues.

The chain uses TRBV7-3 and TRBJ2-7; D uncertain. Between the trimmed V and J ends, which lost 0 bases and 5 bases, there was a span of 8 bases. The CDR3 has 13 amino acids. CDR1 and CDR2 (germline): SGHTA, FQGTGA. The CDR3 spells CASSLTRLNEQYF. The CDR3 nucleotides are TGTGCCAGCAGCTTAACGAGGCTTAACGAGCAGTACTTC.

This clone was picked up one time. The chain is built from TRBV11-2 and TRBJ1-2; the D is unclear. Between the trimmed V and J ends, which lost 0 bases and 5 bases, there was a span of 4 bases. This CDR3 comprises 12 residues. From germline, CDR1 is SGHAT and CDR2 FQNNGV. Here the CDR3 reads CASSLEGYGYTF. The CDR3 DNA reads as TGTGCCAGCAGCTTAGAAGGTTATGGCTACACCTTC.

This clone was detected a few times. V is TRBV5-4 and J is TRBJ2-7; 9 nucleotides align to TRBD1. Germline V gene sequence: CDR1 SGHNT, CDR2 YYREEE (reference sequence). The CDR3 spans 14 residues. After removal of 4 bases from V and 6 bases from J, the junction contained 8 bases not matched to a gene. CDR3 amino acids: CASSRGQGTGEQYF. The DNA of the CDR3 is TGTGCCAGCAGCCGGGGACAGGGTACGGGCGAGCAGTACTTC. Looking up the rest from reference TRBV5-4 and TRBJ2-7 gives the full variable domain: ETGVTQSPTHLIKTRGQQVTLRCSSQSGHNTVSWYQQALGQGPQFIFQYYREEENGRGNFPPRFSGLQFPNYSSELNVNALELDDSALYLCASSRGQGTGEQYFGPGTRLTVT.

V is TRBV5-6 and J is TRBJ2-7; D perhaps matches TRBD1 (6 bases). V was cut by 1 base and J by 6 bases, with 8 bases left in between. This CDR3 is 12 amino acids long. The germline gives CDR1 SGHDT, CDR2 YYEEEE. The CDR3 nucleotides read TGTGCCAGCAGCTTGTCAGGGGTCGAGCAGTACTTC. This codes for CASSLSGVEQYF.

V usage is TRBV19 and J usage is TRBJ1-5, with D uncertain. Germline CDR1 and CDR2: LNHDA and SQIVND (reference sequence). The ends were cut back, 3 bases at V and 4 bases at J, with 13 bases in the middle. CDR3 length: 15 amino acids. The CDR3 region is CASSILGSLNQPQHF. The CDR3 region has the DNA TGTGCCAGTAGTATCTTAGGGAGTCTTAATCAGCCCCAGCATTTT. Combining the CDR3 with reference TRBV19 and TRBJ1-5 gives the whole variable domain DGGITQSPKYLFRKEGQNVTLSCEQNLNHDAMYWYRQDPGQGLRLIYYSQIVNDFQKGDIAEGYSVSREKKESFPLTVTSAQKNPTAFYLCASSILGSLNQPQHFGDGTRLSIL.

The chain employs TRBV28 and TRBJ1-5; D remains unclear. Germline loops: CDR1 MDHEN, CDR2 SYDVKM. The CDR3 has 14 residues. V lost 1 base to trimming and J lost 6 bases, with 10 bases between them. CDR3: CASSLSVVGQPQHF. CDR3 DNA: TGTGCCAGCAGTTTATCCGTAGTCGGTCAGCCCCAGCATTTT.

V usage is TRBV5-1 and J usage is TRBJ2-5, with D hard to call. The germline V gene has CDR1 SGHRS and CDR2 YFSETQ. CDR3 length equals 12 residues. Trimming took 5 bases from V and 4 from J, leaving 9 bases between them. The CDR3 here is CASRFSGETQYF. CDR3 coding DNA: TGCGCCAGCAGGTTCTCGGGAGAGACCCAGTACTTC.

The rearrangement joins TRBV2 to TRBJ2-1; tentatively, D is TRBD2 (5 bases). From germline, CDR1 is SNHLY and CDR2 FYNNEI. The CDR3 is 15 amino acids. V shed 6 bases and J shed 6 bases, with 18 bases lying between them. The CDR3 region has the DNA TGTGCCAGCAGAGCCGACCCCGGGATAGGCAATGAGCAGTTCTTC. Its protein is CASRADPGIGNEQFF.

This clone was seen once. CDR3 coding DNA: TGTGCCAGTGTGGCGTTGAGCTCTGGGGCCAACGTCCTGACTTTC. This translates into CASVALSSGANVLTF. The chain couples TRBV6-6 to TRBJ2-6, with no clear D. The CDR3 totals 15 residues. Germline CDR1 is MNHNY and CDR2 is SVGAGI (reference sequence). The V end was cut by 9 bases, the J end by 0 bases, with 12 bases between.

The chain carries TRBV9 and TRBJ2-3, with D uncertain. The germline V gene has CDR1 SGDLS and CDR2 YYNGEE. This CDR3 region has 13 residues. With 2 bases removed from V and 6 bases from J, the gap between germline ends came to 10 bases. The CDR3 sequence is CASSVVVSDTQYF. In DNA, the CDR3 is TGTGCCAGCAGCGTTGTCGTAAGCGATACGCAGTATTTT.

This clone appeared a few times. The chain recombines TRBV6-1 with TRBJ1-5; no clear D. Trimming shortened V by 2 bases and J by 0 bases, and 8 bases separated the two germline ends. The CDR3 covers 15 residues. Germline-derived CDR1 and CDR2 are MNHNS and SASEGT. CDR3 nucleotides: TGTGCCAGCAGTGAATTTTACAGTAGCAATCAGCCCCAGCATTTT. It codes for CASSEFYSSNQPQHF.